This record covers a single T cell receptor (beta chain). What it recognizes is unknown. The sample has other DNA sequences that encode this CDR3 too. Naive CD8 cells lacked CD45RO and underwent positive selection for CCR7, leaving out terminally differentiated effector memory CD45RA+ cells. Trimming stripped 0 bases from V and 6 bases from J, with 8 bases between. CDR3 length equals 13 residues. Germline lookup yields CDR1 SGDLS and CDR2 YYNGEE. The data were taken from a study of shared clonotypes between healthy human individuals. Study outcomes and limitations: Rarefaction demonstrated incomplete sorted-subset sequencing despite large depth. Clonotype sharing among donors, it was expected, would be affected by sequencing depth.

Sequenced by immunoSEQ multiplex PCR; TCRdb stores in-frame clones only, minus some. The data contain 2 million to 2.5 million clones, roughly 94% of them singletons. The rearrangement links TRBV9 to TRBJ2-3; either TRBD1 or TRBD2 may fit D (5 bases each). The sequenced sample consisted of naive CD8+ T cells sorted from blood. This receptor was taken from a man between 18 and 35 years old in good health. In DNA, the CDR3 is TGTGCCAGCAGCGTAGAAGGGGAGGATACGCAGTATTTT. It yields the protein CASSVEGEDTQYF.